Presented here are 22 T cell receptor beta chains from one specimen sequenced in a study of pediatric ulcerative colitis (dated by TCRdb to between 2018 and 2021). The receptor library was made with the immunoSEQ multiplex PCR assay. TCRdb carries this immuneACCESS record with in-frame sequences only. Its versions omit some clonotypes, under half of them owing to an unresolved V gene in the studies checked, with the rest unexplained. The sample includes tens of thousands of clones, with 87% observed a single time. The ten largest make up approximately 1.5% of the sample. The specimen sequenced was blood. The receptors come from a boy aged 10-17 years who was a control in a study of pediatric ulcerative colitis.

This clone appeared a single time. This chain uses TRBV9 with TRBJ2-3; D gene uncertain. From germline, CDR1 is SGDLS and CDR2 YYNGEE. The CDR3 length is 15 residues. The V and J ends lost 1 base and 4 bases respectively, with 13 bases between them. The CDR3, as DNA: TGTGCCAGCAGCGTATCTAGGTCGTCGGCAGATACGCAGTATTTT. Translated: CASSVSRSSADTQYF.

The chain has TRBV19 and TRBJ1-4; 9 positions agree with TRBD1. Looked up from germline, CDR1 is LNHDA and CDR2 is SQIVND (reference sequence). This CDR3 region has 16 residues. V shed 5 bases and J 3 bases; nucleotides not matched to a gene: 7. CDR3 sequence: CASSVGTGLSNEKLFF. CDR3 bases: TGTGCCAGTAGTGTCGGGACAGGGCTATCTAATGAAAAACTGTTTTTT.

The chain joins TRBV7-9 to TRBJ2-1, with D possibly being TRBD2 (6 bases). Germline values: CDR1 SEHNR, CDR2 FQNEAQ (reference sequence). The CDR3 consists of 18 residues. V shed 3 bases and J shed 7 bases, with 25 bases lying between them. Here the CDR3 DNA reads TGTGCCAGCAGCTTCACTAGCCCTGCCCATTTGGGGGTGAATGAGCAGTTCTTC. Translating gives CASSFTSPAHLGVNEQFF.

This rearrangement joins TRBV2 to TRBJ1-4; 8 bases line up with TRBD1. Germline V CDR1 and CDR2: SNHLY, FYNNEI. The CDR3 extends over 14 amino acids. Trimming cost V 3 bases and J 13 bases; bases outside gene matches: 10. The CDR3 here is CASSDRTGRTRLFF. In DNA, the CDR3 is TGTGCCAGCAGTGACAGGACAGGGAGGACGAGACTGTTTTTT.

The chain recombines TRBV5-6 with TRBJ2-7; D not resolved. Germline-derived CDR1 and CDR2 are SGHDT and YYEEEE. The CDR3 has 14 residues. Trimming removed 4 bases at V and 2 bases at J, with 13 bases between. CDR3 sequence: CASSAPRATYEQYF. As DNA, the CDR3 is TGTGCCAGCAGCGCCCCCCGGGCCACCTACGAGCAGTACTTC.

The chain uses TRBV29-1 and TRBJ1-1, with TRBD1 as a possible D gene (5 bases). Germline V CDR1 and CDR2: SQVTM, ANQGSEA. This CDR3 has 12 amino acids. V shed 6 bases and J shed 3 bases, with 11 bases lying between them. The CDR3 reads CSVGAKDTEAFF. CDR3 DNA: TGCAGCGTCGGGGCAAAGGACACTGAAGCTTTCTTT. Filled out from reference TRBV29-1 and TRBJ1-1, the complete variable domain reads SAVISQKPSRDICQRGTSLTIQCQVDSQVTMMFWYRQQPGQSLTLIATANQGSEATYESGFVIDKFPISRPNLTFSTLTVSNMSPEDSSIYLCSVGAKDTEAFFGQGTRLTVV.

The rearrangement uses TRBV28 and TRBJ1-3, with D unclear. Trimming took 6 bases from V and 4 from J, leaving 13 bases between them. CDR1 and CDR2 (germline): MDHEN, SYDVKM. The CDR3 sequence is 14 residues long. CDR3 sequence: CASSSPPGGNTIYF. The CDR3 DNA follows: TGTGCCAGCAGCTCCCCCCCGGGGGGAAACACCATATATTTT.

The gene calls are TRBV15 and TRBJ1-3, with D possibly TRBD1 on 5 matching bases. Germline V CDR1 and CDR2: LNHNV, YYDKDF (reference sequence). This CDR3 contains 19 residues. V was pared by 7 bases and J by 0 bases, with 25 bases between. Here the CDR3 reads CATTTPARGPESSGNTIYF. In DNA form, the CDR3 reads TGTGCCACCACCACTCCGGCTCGGGGACCCGAAAGCTCTGGAAACACCATATATTTT.

V and J are TRBV15 and TRBJ2-5; D possibly corresponds to TRBD1 (6 bases). Trimming removed 3 bases from V and 7 bases from J, with 21 bases in between. Germline V gene data show CDR1 as LNHNV and CDR2 as YYDKDF (reference sequence). The CDR3 consists of 16 residues. CDR3 DNA: TGTGCCACCAGCAGTCGACGGCCAGGGGCGAAGATGACCCAGTACTTC. It yields the protein CATSSRRPGAKMTQYF.

This chain links TRBV5-1 with TRBJ2-2; no clear D. V dropped 0 bases and J dropped 2 bases, with 5 bases sitting between them. From germline, CDR1 is SGHRS and CDR2 YFSETQ. There are 14 residues in the CDR3. CDR3 sequence reads: CASSLDGNTGELFF. The CDR3 bases are TGCGCCAGCAGCTTGGACGGAAACACCGGGGAGCTGTTTTTT.

The rearrangement uses TRBV6-1 and TRBJ2-5, with 8 bases lining up with TRBD2. The CDR3 runs 15 residues. V dropped 3 bases and J dropped 1; count of bases not matched to a gene: 4. In germline, CDR1 is MNHNS, CDR2 SASEGT. The CDR3 DNA reads TGTGCCAGCAGTGATGTTAGCGGGACCCAAGAGACCCAGTACTTC. Translation: CASSDVSGTQETQYF.

The chain has TRBV13 and TRBJ1-6, with D hard to call. Germline CDR1 is PRHDT and CDR2 is FYEKMQ (reference sequence). CDR3 length: 14 amino acids. Trimming removed 8 bases at V and 3 bases at J, with 11 bases between. The CDR3 DNA is TGTGCCAGCCGGGAGGGCTACTATAATTCACCCCTCCACTTT. This encodes CASREGYYNSPLHF.

This sequence joins TRBV7-8 and TRBJ1-2, with unresolved D. This CDR3 is built from 14 residues. Germline V gene lookup returns CDR1 SGHVS and CDR2 FQNEAQ. The V and J ends lost 2 bases and 7 bases respectively, with 14 bases between them. CDR3 bases: TGTGCCAGCAGCTTACTAGTGGGCTCAGGTGGCTACACCTTC. Translation: CASSLLVGSGGYTF.

This chain joins TRBV4-1 and TRBJ1-3; D possibly corresponds to TRBD1 (6 bases). Germline-derived CDR1 and CDR2 are MGHRA and YSYEKL. V was clipped by 1 base and J by 0 bases, with 13 bases between them. The CDR3 length is 17 residues. CDR3: CASSQGITGSSGNTIYF. CDR3 DNA sequence: TGCGCCAGCAGCCAAGGCATAACAGGGTCCTCTGGAAACACCATATATTTT.

This chain uses TRBV12-5 with TRBJ1-1; 8 nucleotides align to TRBD1. Germline CDR1 is LGHNT and CDR2 is FRNRAP. The CDR3 is 18 amino acids. Trimming at V came to 5 bases and at J to 0 bases, leaving 14 bases not matched to a gene. CDR3 protein: CASGPTGVFFRMNTEAFF. CDR3 DNA sequence: TGTGCTAGTGGTCCGACAGGGGTTTTTTTCCGTATGAACACTGAAGCTTTCTTT.

V and J are TRBV27 and TRBJ2-4; D may correspond to TRBD1 or TRBD2 (5 bases each). V gave up 0 bases and J gave up 11 bases, with 14 bases separating them. Germline values: CDR1 MNHEY, CDR2 SMNVEV (reference sequence). The CDR3 spans 14 residues. The CDR3 is CASSLSFRDGVQYF. For the CDR3, the DNA is TGTGCCAGCAGTTTATCCTTCAGGGACGGGGTTCAGTACTTC.

This clone was observed a single time. This rearrangement joins TRBV7-2 to TRBJ2-7; 8 nucleotides line up with TRBD2. There are 14 residues in the CDR3. Trimming took 5 bases from V and 0 from J; bases not matched to a gene: 3. Germline V gives CDR1 SGHTA, CDR2 FQGNSA. CDR3 in DNA: TGTGCCAGCAGCACTAGCGGATACTCCTACGAGCAGTACTTC. Residues: CASSTSGYSYEQYF.

The gene calls are TRBV18 and TRBJ2-7, with TRBD2 matching over 10 bases. Trimming removed 3 bases from V and 5 bases from J; junction bases left unmatched: 4. CDR1 and CDR2 (germline): KGHSH, LQKENI. The length of the CDR3 is 14 residues. The DNA for the CDR3 is TGTGCCAGCTCACCGGGACTAGCGTTACACGAGCAGTACTTC. Translated: CASSPGLALHEQYF. Complete variable domain (other parts from reference TRBV18 and TRBJ2-7): NAGVMQNPRHLVRRRGQEARLRCSPMKGHSHVYWYRQLPEEGLKFMVYLQKENIIDESGMPKERFSAEFPKEGPSILRIQQVVRGDSAAYFCASSPGLALHEQYFGPGTRLTVT.

The rearrangement links TRBV6-5 to TRBJ2-7; no clear D gene. V was cut by 6 bases and J by 3 bases, with 18 bases left in between. The CDR3 spans 15 residues. Germline loops: CDR1 MNHEY, CDR2 SVGAGI. CDR3 coding DNA: TGTGCCAGCAGGTGGGTGCATCATACGAGCTACGAGCAGTACTTC. Protein sequence: CASRWVHHTSYEQYF.

V usage is TRBV7-8 and J usage is TRBJ2-7; TRBD1 agrees at 10 bases. The CDR3 runs to 16 residues. CDR1 is SGHVS, CDR2 FQNEAQ, per germline. The V segment lost 0 bases and the J segment 3 bases; nucleotides outside the gene matches: 5. CDR3 amino acids: CASSLAQRTGGYEQYF. The CDR3 DNA follows: TGTGCCAGCAGCTTAGCCCAGAGGACAGGGGGCTACGAGCAGTACTTC.

This chain connects TRBV2 to TRBJ2-7, with 8 bases matching TRBD2. The CDR3 contains 13 residues. Per the germline V gene, CDR1 is SNHLY and CDR2 is FYNNEI. V lost 8 bases, J lost 4 bases, and 7 bases stayed unmatched. The CDR3 DNA follows: TGTGCCAGCCGGGGGGGAAGCACGTACGAGCAGTACTTC. It is translated as CASRGGSTYEQYF.

The chain links TRBV28 to TRBJ2-1, with 8 nucleotides matching TRBD1. The length of the CDR3 is 13 residues. Germline loops: CDR1 MDHEN, CDR2 SYDVKM. V dropped 10 bases and J dropped 8; count of bases not matched to a gene: 10. The CDR3 bases are TGTGCCACAATACTGCAGGGGGCTTATGAGCAGTTCTTC. Protein sequence: CATILQGAYEQFF.